The rows below give T cell receptor beta chains drawn from one sample of a study of T cells in Graves' hyperthyroidism and ophthalmopathy. TCRdb processed the multiplex PCR reads anew with MiXCR; each CDR3 protein has one entry. The top ten hold approximately 46% of the sample, which has 200,000 to 250,000 distinct CDR3 sequences, about 15% seen once. Sequencing input: blood. The receptors shown here come from a man in his forties or fifties with Graves' hyperthyroidism. The CDR3 runs from the conserved cysteine through the conserved F or W. Each record gives: V gene, J gene, D gene, clone size, CDR3 DNA, CDR3 protein. The D gene is left open where the match is weak. The size entry is marked missing in some rows and otherwise reads once, few, many or a size class.

V gene: TRBV2; J gene: TRBJ2-1; D gene: TRBD2; clone size: many; CDR3 DNA: TGTGCCAGCGCCTTACTAGCGGGAGACCACAATGAGCAGTTCTTC; CDR3 protein: CASALLAGDHNEQFF
V gene: TRBV11-3; J gene: TRBJ2-5; D gene: .; clone size: many; CDR3 DNA: TGTGCCAGCAGCCCCGGAGCTGGGGGGGGCGTAAAGCAAGAGACCCAGTACTTC; CDR3 protein: CASSPGAGGGVKQETQYF
V gene: TRBV2; J gene: TRBJ2-5; D gene: .; clone size: many; CDR3 DNA: TGTGCCAGCAGCAATCAACAGACCCAAGAGACCCAGTACTTC; CDR3 protein: CASSNQQTQETQYF
V gene: TRBV7-3; J gene: TRBJ2-1; D gene: .; clone size: many; CDR3 DNA: TGTGCCAGCAGCTTGACGGAGGGGCTTGAGCAGTTCTTC; CDR3 protein: CASSLTEGLEQFF
V gene: TRBV5-5; J gene: TRBJ1-6; D gene: TRBD1; clone size: .; CDR3 DNA: TGTGCCAGCAGCTTGACGGGACAGTCCAATTCACCCCTCCACTTT; CDR3 protein: CASSLTGQSNSPLHF
V gene: TRBV4-2; J gene: TRBJ1-6; D gene: .; clone size: few; CDR3 DNA: TGTGCCAGCAGCCAAGATTCGAAAGGGGTTGGATCACCCCTCCACTTT; CDR3 protein: CASSQDSKGVGSPLHF
V gene: TRBV11-2; J gene: TRBJ1-2; D gene: TRBD1; clone size: many; CDR3 DNA: TGTGCCAGCACCCGGACAGGGGTTGATGGCTACACCTTC; CDR3 protein: CASTRTGVDGYTF
V gene: TRBV28; J gene: TRBJ1-1; D gene: .; clone size: many; CDR3 DNA: TGTGCCAGCCTTCCAGCCGGACAACTGAACACTGAAGCTTTCTTT; CDR3 protein: CASLPAGQLNTEAFF
V gene: TRBV9; J gene: TRBJ1-2; D gene: .; clone size: few; CDR3 DNA: TGTGCCAGCAGCCCCTCGTATGGCAGCTATGGCTACACCTTC; CDR3 protein: CASSPSYGSYGYTF
V gene: TRBV12-3/TRBV12-4; J gene: TRBJ1-5; D gene: .; clone size: many; CDR3 DNA: TGTGCCAGCAGTTTATCGGGGTATAGCAATCAGCCCCAGCATTTT; CDR3 protein: CASSLSGYSNQPQHF
V gene: TRBV11-1; J gene: TRBJ2-7; D gene: .; clone size: .; CDR3 DNA: TGTGCCAGCAGCCCCCCCTTGGTAGCCGAGCAGTACTTC; CDR3 protein: CASSPPLVAEQYF
V gene: TRBV7-2; J gene: TRBJ2-5; D gene: TRBD2; clone size: many; CDR3 DNA: TGTGCCAGCAGCACGACTAGCGGGGCAAAAGAGACCCAGTACTTC; CDR3 protein: CASSTTSGAKETQYF
V gene: TRBV7-9; J gene: TRBJ2-1; D gene: TRBD2; clone size: many; CDR3 DNA: TGTGCCAGCAGCTTCGGACTAGCGGGAGCCTCCGCCTACAATGAGCAGTTCTTC; CDR3 protein: CASSFGLAGASAYNEQFF
V gene: TRBV12-3/TRBV12-4; J gene: TRBJ2-1; D gene: TRBD2; clone size: many; CDR3 DNA: TGTGCCAGCAGCCCTGGACTAGCGGGAAGCATTGAGCAGTTCTTC; CDR3 protein: CASSPGLAGSIEQFF
V gene: TRBV12-3/TRBV12-4; J gene: TRBJ2-2; D gene: TRBD2; clone size: .; CDR3 DNA: TGTGCCAGCAGTTTCAGCGGGAGGTCGGGCGGGGAGCTGTTTTTT; CDR3 protein: CASSFSGRSGGELFF
V gene: TRBV7-8; J gene: TRBJ2-4; D gene: .; clone size: few; CDR3 DNA: TGTGCCAGCAGAAATGGACGAGCCGCTGGGTCAGCCAAAAACATTCAGTACTTC; CDR3 protein: CASRNGRAAGSAKNIQYF
V gene: TRBV7-9; J gene: TRBJ2-5; D gene: TRBD2; clone size: .; CDR3 DNA: TGTGCCAGCAGCCCACCTAGCGGGACGCCACAAGAGACCCAGTACTTC; CDR3 protein: CASSPPSGTPQETQYF
V gene: TRBV11-3; J gene: TRBJ2-1; D gene: TRBD2; clone size: many; CDR3 DNA: TGTGCCAGCAGCTCTATAGCGGGGGGATACAATGAGCAGTTCTTC; CDR3 protein: CASSSIAGGYNEQFF
V gene: TRBV7-9; J gene: TRBJ2-1; D gene: TRBD2; clone size: few; CDR3 DNA: TGTGCCAGCAGTTCACTAGCGGGAGTTTTCGGTGAGCAGTTCTTC; CDR3 protein: CASSSLAGVFGEQFF
V gene: TRBV5-1; J gene: TRBJ2-5; D gene: TRBD1; clone size: .; CDR3 DNA: TGCGCCAGCAGCTTTATGACAGGGCCCCAAGAGACCCAGTACTTC; CDR3 protein: CASSFMTGPQETQYF
V gene: TRBV7-8; J gene: TRBJ2-7; D gene: .; clone size: many; CDR3 DNA: TGTGCCAGCAGCTTAGCGCGGCGGACGATGTACGAGCAGTACTTC; CDR3 protein: CASSLARRTMYEQYF
V gene: TRBV5-1; J gene: TRBJ2-5; D gene: .; clone size: .; CDR3 DNA: TGCGCCAGCAGCTCTCAGGCCAGGGGCCTCCAAGAGACCCAGTACTTC; CDR3 protein: CASSSQARGLQETQYF
V gene: TRBV18; J gene: TRBJ2-4; D gene: .; clone size: many; CDR3 DNA: TGTGCCAGCTCACCCCGGAGGGGAGAGAAAAACATTCAGTACTTC; CDR3 protein: CASSPRRGEKNIQYF
V gene: TRBV27; J gene: TRBJ2-1; D gene: TRBD2; clone size: many; CDR3 DNA: TGTGCCAGCAGTGGGACTAGCGGGATTTACAATGAGCAGTTCTTC; CDR3 protein: CASSGTSGIYNEQFF
V gene: TRBV10-3; J gene: TRBJ2-2; D gene: TRBD2; clone size: few; CDR3 DNA: TGTGCCATCAGTGGAACTAGCGGATACACCGGGGAGCTGTTTTTT; CDR3 protein: CAISGTSGYTGELFF
V gene: TRBV20-1; J gene: TRBJ2-7; D gene: .; clone size: few; CDR3 DNA: TGCAGTGCTGGGGTGACCTACGAGCAGTACTTC; CDR3 protein: CSAGVTYEQYF
V gene: TRBV11-2; J gene: TRBJ2-7; D gene: TRBD2; clone size: many; CDR3 DNA: TGTGCCAGCAGCCCCTTTGGGGCGGGAGGGACGGAACAGTACTTC; CDR3 protein: CASSPFGAGGTEQYF
V gene: TRBV11-3; J gene: TRBJ2-3; D gene: .; clone size: .; CDR3 DNA: TGTGCCAGCACCCTTAGAGGAGAAGCGGATACGCAGTATTTT; CDR3 protein: CASTLRGEADTQYF
V gene: TRBV12-3/TRBV12-4; J gene: TRBJ1-5; D gene: TRBD1; clone size: few; CDR3 DNA: TGTGCCAGCAGTTTTACGGGACAGGTCAAGCCCCAGCATTTT; CDR3 protein: CASSFTGQVKPQHF
V gene: TRBV7-9; J gene: TRBJ2-4; D gene: TRBD1; clone size: .; CDR3 DNA: TGTGCCAGCAGCGACGGACAGGGGGGTATAAAAAACATTCAGTACTTC; CDR3 protein: CASSDGQGGIKNIQYF
V gene: TRBV10-2; J gene: TRBJ1-4; D gene: .; clone size: many; CDR3 DNA: TGCGCCAGCAGGGACCCAACGGCCAAACTGTTTTTT; CDR3 protein: CASRDPTAKLFF
V gene: TRBV13; J gene: TRBJ1-2; D gene: .; clone size: .; CDR3 DNA: TGTGCCAGCAGCGACCGGACAGCGATGAACTATGGCTACACCTTC; CDR3 protein: CASSDRTAMNYGYTF
V gene: TRBV7-2; J gene: TRBJ1-1; D gene: TRBD1; clone size: many; CDR3 DNA: TGTGCCAGCAGACCAGGACAGGGAATCTCGGCTGAAGCTTTCTTT; CDR3 protein: CASRPGQGISAEAFF
V gene: TRBV27; J gene: TRBJ2-3; D gene: .; clone size: .; CDR3 DNA: TGTGCCAGCAAAAGAGTAGGCCGCGCAGATACGCAGTATTTT; CDR3 protein: CASKRVGRADTQYF
V gene: TRBV11-2; J gene: TRBJ2-5; D gene: .; clone size: many; CDR3 DNA: TGTGCCAGCAGCCCTGCCCTAGGCAGGTTGGGGGAGACCCAGTACTTC; CDR3 protein: CASSPALGRLGETQYF
V gene: TRBV14; J gene: TRBJ2-3; D gene: .; clone size: few; CDR3 DNA: TGTGCCAGCAGCCAAGCTCACGCAGACCTATTCACAGATACGCAGTATTTT; CDR3 protein: CASSQAHADLFTDTQYF
V gene: TRBV2; J gene: TRBJ2-1; D gene: TRBD2; clone size: many; CDR3 DNA: TGTGCCAGCAGCGGGAGGCAGATCAATGAGCAGTTCTTC; CDR3 protein: CASSGRQINEQFF
V gene: TRBV28; J gene: TRBJ2-7; D gene: TRBD1; clone size: .; CDR3 DNA: TGTGCCAGCAGTTCCGAAGGGACAGGGGGTAACGAGCAGTACTTC; CDR3 protein: CASSSEGTGGNEQYF
V gene: TRBV20-1; J gene: TRBJ2-7; D gene: .; clone size: many; CDR3 DNA: TGCAGTTCCGGGATCTACGAGCAGTACTTC; CDR3 protein: CSSGIYEQYF
V gene: TRBV18; J gene: TRBJ2-2; D gene: .; clone size: .; CDR3 DNA: TGTGCCAGCTCACCAAGGGCCGGGGAGCTGTTTTTT; CDR3 protein: CASSPRAGELFF
V gene: TRBV6-2/TRBV6-3; J gene: TRBJ1-6; D gene: .; clone size: .; CDR3 DNA: TGTGCCATCCCCTTGGGCAGCTCCTATAATTCACCCCTCCACTTT; CDR3 protein: CAIPLGSSYNSPLHF
V gene: TRBV11-3; J gene: TRBJ2-5; D gene: TRBD2; clone size: .; CDR3 DNA: TGTGCCAGCAGCCCCCGGGAGGAAGAGACCCAGTACTTC; CDR3 protein: CASSPREEETQYF
V gene: TRBV7-8; J gene: TRBJ2-7; D gene: TRBD2; clone size: .; CDR3 DNA: TGCGCCAGCAGCAAAAGTAGCGGGACCTACGAGCAGTACTTC; CDR3 protein: CASSKSSGTYEQYF
V gene: TRBV5-5; J gene: TRBJ2-5; D gene: .; clone size: many; CDR3 DNA: TGTGCCAGCAGTTTGGGGGCGGTGCGGGAGACCCAGTACTTC; CDR3 protein: CASSLGAVRETQYF
V gene: TRBV7-2; J gene: TRBJ1-1; D gene: .; clone size: many; CDR3 DNA: TGTGCCAGCAGCTTCGACCGGATGAACACTGAAGCTTTCTTT; CDR3 protein: CASSFDRMNTEAFF
V gene: TRBV4-1; J gene: TRBJ1-5; D gene: .; clone size: .; CDR3 DNA: TGCGCCAGCAGCCAAGTCTTGACCTTCGGGGGCAATCAGCCCCAGCATTTT; CDR3 protein: CASSQVLTFGGNQPQHF
V gene: TRBV24-1; J gene: TRBJ2-3; D gene: .; clone size: few; CDR3 DNA: TGTGCCACCAGTGACCCTCTTTCGCAGGGGAGGGATACGCAGTATTTT; CDR3 protein: CATSDPLSQGRDTQYF
V gene: TRBV5-8; J gene: TRBJ2-1; D gene: TRBD1; clone size: many; CDR3 DNA: TGTGCCAGCAGCCCACGGACAGGGGTGATTTACAATGAGCAGTTCTTC; CDR3 protein: CASSPRTGVIYNEQFF
V gene: TRBV20-1; J gene: TRBJ2-1; D gene: .; clone size: many; CDR3 DNA: TGCAGTGCTAGCGATAGCTCCTACAATGAGCAGTTCTTC; CDR3 protein: CSASDSSYNEQFF
V gene: TRBV20-1; J gene: TRBJ1-3; D gene: .; clone size: many; CDR3 DNA: TGCAGTGCTCTGCCGGGACTTCGAAGCTCTGGAAACACCATATATTTT; CDR3 protein: CSALPGLRSSGNTIYF
V gene: TRBV27; J gene: TRBJ2-3; D gene: .; clone size: many; CDR3 DNA: TGTGCCAGCAGTTTTTTAGGGTCATCAGATACGCAGTATTTT; CDR3 protein: CASSFLGSSDTQYF
V gene: TRBV18; J gene: TRBJ2-2; D gene: .; clone size: many; CDR3 DNA: TGTGCCAGCTCACCAGAGGCAGGGGTGACCGGGGAGCTGTTTTTT; CDR3 protein: CASSPEAGVTGELFF
V gene: TRBV5-4; J gene: TRBJ2-1; D gene: .; clone size: few; CDR3 DNA: TGTGCCAGCAGCTTGTCCGGGGGCGATGAGCAGTTCTTC; CDR3 protein: CASSLSGGDEQFF